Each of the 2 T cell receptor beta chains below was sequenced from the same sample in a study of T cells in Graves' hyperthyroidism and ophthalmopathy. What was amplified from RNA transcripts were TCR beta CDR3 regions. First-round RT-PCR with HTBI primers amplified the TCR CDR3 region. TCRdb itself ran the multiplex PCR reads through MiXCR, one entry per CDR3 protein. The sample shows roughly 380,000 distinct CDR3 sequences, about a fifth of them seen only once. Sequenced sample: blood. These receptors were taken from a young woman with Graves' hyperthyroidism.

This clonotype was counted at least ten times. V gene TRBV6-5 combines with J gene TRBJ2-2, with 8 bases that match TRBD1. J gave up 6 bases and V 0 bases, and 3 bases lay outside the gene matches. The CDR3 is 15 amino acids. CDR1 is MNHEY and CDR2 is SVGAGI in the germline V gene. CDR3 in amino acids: CASSYSGRGPGELFF. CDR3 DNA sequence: TGTGCCAGCAGTTACTCCGGCAGGGGGCCCGGGGAGCTGTTTTTT.

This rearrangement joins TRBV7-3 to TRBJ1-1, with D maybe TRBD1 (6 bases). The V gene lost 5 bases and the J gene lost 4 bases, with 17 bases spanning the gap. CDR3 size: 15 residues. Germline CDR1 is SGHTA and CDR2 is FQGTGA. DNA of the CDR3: TGTGCCAGCAGCAGCACAGGGAGCGGGTTCACTGAAGCTTTCTTT. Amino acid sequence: CASSSTGSGFTEAFF.